Given below is one TCR beta chain in context. The entry originates in a study of monozygotic twins with inflammatory bowel disease. TCRdb reworked the 5' RACE reads into one entry per CDR3 protein, no DNA. In all, the sample yields 440,000 or so distinct CDR3 sequences. Germline V lookup: CDR1 MGHDK, CDR2 SYGVNS. CDR3 length equals 14 residues. The receptor comes from a human donor with ulcerative colitis or Crohn's disease, or a healthy co-twin of an affected twin (not recorded which). This rearrangement joins TRBV25-1 to TRBJ1-4; TCRdb's D call, TRBD1, is unchecked because there is no DNA. Sequencing was carried out using blood. The CDR3 reads CASSDYREIEKLFF.